Each of the 4 T cell receptor beta chains below was sequenced from the same sample in a study of OX40 agonist ivuxolimab in advanced cancers. Some clones are missing from TCRdb's copy, which holds only in-frame ones; the method was immunoSEQ multiplex PCR. In the table there are 66,000 or so clones, about 90% of which are singletons. The sequenced sample was CD4+ or CD8+ T cells sorted from blood, obtained in a trial of the OX40 agonist ivuxolimab. Receptors were obtained from an adult with an advanced solid tumor such as melanoma, head and neck, liver or kidney cancer.

V gene TRBV4-1 combines with J gene TRBJ2-5, with D possibly TRBD2 on 5 matching bases. Germline loops: CDR1 MGHRA, CDR2 YSYEKL. The CDR3 has 15 residues. Trimming took 4 bases from V and 4 from J, leaving 16 bases between them. In nucleotides, the CDR3 is TGCGCCAGCAGCCCCGCGGGCCTCCAGGCAGAGACCCAGTACTTC. This encodes CASSPAGLQAETQYF.

The chain uses TRBV7-9 and TRBJ2-1; D perhaps matches TRBD2 (5 bases). Trimming cost V 5 bases and J 7 bases, with 6 bases left between them. Germline lookup yields CDR1 SEHNR and CDR2 FQNEAQ (reference sequence). The CDR3 is made up of 11 amino acids. CDR3: CASSGGNEQFF. CDR3 bases: TGTGCCAGCAGCGGAGGAAATGAGCAGTTCTTC.

The genes are TRBV30 and TRBJ2-3, with 9 positions matching TRBD1. V dropped 3 bases and J dropped 4; count of bases not matched to a gene: 8. The CDR3 is made up of 15 amino acids. In germline, CDR1 is GTSNPN, CDR2 SVGIG (reference sequence). CDR3 protein: CAWRPDRGYPDTQYF. For the CDR3, the DNA is TGTGCCTGGAGGCCGGACAGGGGATACCCAGATACGCAGTATTTT.

The chain combines TRBV28 with TRBJ1-3, with 7 bases fitting TRBD1. CDR1 and CDR2 (germline): MDHEN, SYDVKM. V lost 5 bases, J lost 2 bases, and 3 bases stayed unmatched. This CDR3 has 14 amino acids. As DNA, the CDR3 is TGTGCCAGCAGTCTGACAGGGACTGGAAACACCATATATTTT. This sequence encodes CASSLTGTGNTIYF.